The rows below give T cell receptor beta chains drawn from one sample of a study of cytomegalovirus exposure and HLA in healthy donors. Repertoires were generated with immunoSEQ multiplex PCR, while TCRdb's copy carries only in-frame clones and drops some. The table has around 150,000 clones, 70% to 85% seen once. Sequencing was done on a sample of PBMCs. The origin of the receptors is a man aged 50-60 years in good health and CMV-seropositive. Both conserved end residues are part of each CDR3. The D gene is left open where the match is weak. Part of the rows lack a size; the others show once, few, many or a class for expanded clones.

j_gene	v_gene	abundance	d_gene	CDR3aa	CDR3nt
TRBJ2-1	TRBV6-1	NA	NA	CASKITAASEQFF	TGTGCCAGCAAGATTACAGCGGCCAGTGAGCAGTTCTTC
TRBJ2-7	TRBV5-1	NA	NA	CASSLAIRVWDEQYF	TGCGCCAGCAGCTTGGCCATCAGGGTCTGGGACGAGCAGTACTTC
TRBJ2-7	TRBV4-3	NA	NA	CASGLGPGEEYEQYF	TGCGCCAGCGGCCTCGGTCCGGGGGAGGAATACGAGCAGTACTTC
TRBJ2-1	TRBV13	NA	TRBD2	CASSLATSGGYNEQFF	TGTGCCAGCAGCTTAGCCACTAGCGGGGGCTACAATGAGCAGTTCTTC
TRBJ2-5	TRBV30	NA	NA	CAWSAVNTQETQYF	TGTGCCTGGAGTGCTGTTAACACCCAAGAGACCCAGTACTTC
TRBJ1-2	TRBV5-8	NA	NA	CASSLVREDGYTF	TGTGCCAGCAGCTTGGTGAGGGAAGATGGCTACACCTTC
TRBJ2-4	TRBV7-6	NA	TRBD1	CASSTNRGNIQYF	TGTGCCAGCAGCACCAACAGGGGAAACATTCAGTACTTC
TRBJ2-5	TRBV7-9	NA	NA	CASSPQETQYF	TGTGCCAGCAGCCCGCAAGAGACCCAGTACTTC
TRBJ1-5	TRBV7-9	NA	NA	CASSFRDSNQPQHF	TGTGCCAGCAGCTTCAGGGATAGCAATCAGCCCCAGCATTTT
TRBJ2-5	TRBV4-1	once	NA	CASSQDPRDQETQYF	TGCGCCAGCAGCCAAGATCCCAGGGACCAAGAGACCCAGTACTTC
TRBJ1-5	TRBV7-2	NA	TRBD1	CASSLRGTGNQPQHF	TGTGCCAGCAGCTTACGCGGGACAGGTAATCAGCCCCAGCATTTT
TRBJ1-5	TRBV18	few	TRBD1	CASSPTGTDSNQPQHF	TGTGCCAGCTCCCCTACCGGGACAGATAGCAATCAGCCCCAGCATTTT
TRBJ1-2	TRBV10-3	NA	TRBD1	CAISETRQGNYGYTF	TGTGCCATCAGTGAGACGAGACAGGGGAACTATGGCTACACCTTC
TRBJ1-6	TRBV6-6	NA	NA	CASSNDRNSYNSPLHF	TGTGCCAGCAGCAACGACAGGAACTCCTATAATTCACCCCTCCACTTT